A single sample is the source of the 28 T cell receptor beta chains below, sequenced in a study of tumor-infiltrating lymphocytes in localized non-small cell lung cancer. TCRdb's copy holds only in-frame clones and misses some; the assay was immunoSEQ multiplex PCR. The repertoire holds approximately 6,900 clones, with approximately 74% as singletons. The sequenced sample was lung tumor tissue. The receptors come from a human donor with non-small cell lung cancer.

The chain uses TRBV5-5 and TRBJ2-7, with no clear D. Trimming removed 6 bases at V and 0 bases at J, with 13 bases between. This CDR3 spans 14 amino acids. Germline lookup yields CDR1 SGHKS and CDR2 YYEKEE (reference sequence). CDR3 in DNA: TGTGCCAGCACCCCGCGGCCAAGCTCCTACGAGCAGTACTTC. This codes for CASTPRPSSYEQYF.

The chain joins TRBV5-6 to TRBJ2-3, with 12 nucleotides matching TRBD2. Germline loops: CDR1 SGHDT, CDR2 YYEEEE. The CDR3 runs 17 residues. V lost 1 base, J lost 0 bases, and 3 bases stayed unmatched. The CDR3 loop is CASSLTSGGISTDTQYF. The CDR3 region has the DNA TGTGCCAGCAGCTTGACTAGCGGGGGGATTAGCACAGATACGCAGTATTTT.

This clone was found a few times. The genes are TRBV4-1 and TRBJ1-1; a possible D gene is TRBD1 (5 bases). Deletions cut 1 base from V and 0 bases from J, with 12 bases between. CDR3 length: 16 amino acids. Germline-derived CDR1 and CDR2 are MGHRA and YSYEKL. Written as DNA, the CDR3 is TGCGCCAGCAGCCAAGCCAGGGTTGGGATGAACACTGAAGCTTTCTTT. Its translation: CASSQARVGMNTEAFF.

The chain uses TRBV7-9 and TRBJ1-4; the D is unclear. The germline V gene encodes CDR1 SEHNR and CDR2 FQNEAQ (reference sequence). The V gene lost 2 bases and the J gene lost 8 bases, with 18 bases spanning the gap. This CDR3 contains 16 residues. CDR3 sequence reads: CASSLLGGWQREKLFF. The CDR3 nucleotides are TGTGCCAGCAGCTTACTAGGTGGTTGGCAGAGGGAAAAACTGTTTTTT. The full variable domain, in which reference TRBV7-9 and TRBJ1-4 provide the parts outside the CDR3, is DTGVSQNPRHKITKRGQNVTFRCDPISEHNRLYWYRQTLGQGPEFLTYFQNEAQLEKSRLLSDRFSAERPKGSFSTLEIQRTEQGDSAMYLCASSLLGGWQREKLFFGSGTQLSVL.

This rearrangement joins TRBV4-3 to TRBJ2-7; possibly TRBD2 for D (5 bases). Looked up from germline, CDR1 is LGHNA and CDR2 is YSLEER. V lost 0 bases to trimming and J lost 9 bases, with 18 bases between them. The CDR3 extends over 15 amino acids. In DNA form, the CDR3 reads TGCGCCAGCAGCCAAGAAATAAAGGACTCCATCGGGCAGTACTTC. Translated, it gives CASSQEIKDSIGQYF.

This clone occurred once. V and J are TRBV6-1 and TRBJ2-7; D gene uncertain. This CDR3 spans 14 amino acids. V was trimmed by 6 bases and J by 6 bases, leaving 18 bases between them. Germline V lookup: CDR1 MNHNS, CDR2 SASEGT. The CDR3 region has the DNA TGTGCCAGCAGCCCTGGCTTCCAATTGAGCGAGCAGTACTTC. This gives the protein CASSPGFQLSEQYF.

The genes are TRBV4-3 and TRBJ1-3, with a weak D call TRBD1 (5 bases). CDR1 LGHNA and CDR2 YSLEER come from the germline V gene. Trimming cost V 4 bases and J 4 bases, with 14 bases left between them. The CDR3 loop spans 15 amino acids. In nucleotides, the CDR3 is TGCGCCAGCAGCCCGGATGGGGGTGAGGGAAACACCATATATTTT. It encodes CASSPDGGEGNTIYF.

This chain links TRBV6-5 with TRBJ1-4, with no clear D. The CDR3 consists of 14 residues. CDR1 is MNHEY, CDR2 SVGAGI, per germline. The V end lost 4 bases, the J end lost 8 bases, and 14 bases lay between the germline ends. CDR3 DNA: TGTGCCAGCAGTTCCGCTGAACTTCAGGAAAAACTGTTTTTT. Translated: CASSSAELQEKLFF.

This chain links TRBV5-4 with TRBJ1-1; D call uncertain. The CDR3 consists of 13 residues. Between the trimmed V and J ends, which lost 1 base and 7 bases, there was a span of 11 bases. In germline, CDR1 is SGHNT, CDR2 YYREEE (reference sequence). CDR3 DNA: TGTGCCAGCAGCTTGAAGGGATTAGATGAAGCTTTCTTT. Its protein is CASSLKGLDEAFF.

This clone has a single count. CDR3 DNA sequence: TGTGCCAGCAGTTACCCCCGGGACAGGGGATCCTACGAGCAGTACTTC. This encodes CASSYPRDRGSYEQYF. The V and J genes are TRBV6-5 and TRBJ2-7; 10 bases map to TRBD1. CDR1 is MNHEY and CDR2 is SVGAGI in the germline V gene. The CDR3 runs to 16 residues. V lost 2 bases to trimming and J lost 1 base; unmatched junction nucleotides: 5.

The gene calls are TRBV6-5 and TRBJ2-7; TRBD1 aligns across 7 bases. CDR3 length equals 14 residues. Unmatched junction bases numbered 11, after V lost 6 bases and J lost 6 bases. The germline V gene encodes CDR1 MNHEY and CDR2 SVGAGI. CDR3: CASSRGQASGEQYF. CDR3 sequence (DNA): TGTGCCAGCAGCCGCGGACAGGCCTCTGGCGAGCAGTACTTC.

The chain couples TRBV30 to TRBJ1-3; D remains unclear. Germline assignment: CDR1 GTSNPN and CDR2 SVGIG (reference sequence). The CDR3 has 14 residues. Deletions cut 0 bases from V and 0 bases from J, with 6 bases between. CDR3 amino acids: CAWSVHTSGNTIYF. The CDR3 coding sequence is TGTGCCTGGAGTGTTCATACCTCTGGAAACACCATATATTTT. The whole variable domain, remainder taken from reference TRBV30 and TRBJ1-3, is SQTIHQWPATLVQPVGSPLSLECTVEGTSNPNLYWYRQAAGRGLQLLFYSVGIGQISSEVPQNLSASRPQDRQFILSSKKLLLSDSGFYLCAWSVHTSGNTIYFGEGSWLTVV.

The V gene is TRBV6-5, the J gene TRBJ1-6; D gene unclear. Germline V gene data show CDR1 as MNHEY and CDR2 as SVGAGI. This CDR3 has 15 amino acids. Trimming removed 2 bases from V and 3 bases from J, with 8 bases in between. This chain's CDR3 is CASSYGSGYNSPLHF. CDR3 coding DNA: TGTGCCAGCAGTTACGGAAGCGGCTATAATTCACCCCTCCACTTT.

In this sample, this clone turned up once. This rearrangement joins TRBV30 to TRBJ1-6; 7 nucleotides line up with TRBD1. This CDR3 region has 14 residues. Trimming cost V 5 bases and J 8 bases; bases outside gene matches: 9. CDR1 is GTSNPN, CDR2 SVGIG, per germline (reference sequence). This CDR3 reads CAWGRTGPDSPLHF. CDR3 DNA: TGTGCCTGGGGGAGGACAGGCCCGGATTCACCCCTCCACTTT.

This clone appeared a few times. As DNA, the CDR3 is TGTGCCAGTAGGAAGGACAGGGACGGTCCAATTTCTAACTATGGCTACACCTTC. Translated: CASRKDRDGPISNYGYTF. This rearrangement joins TRBV19 to TRBJ1-2, with TRBD1 matching over 8 bases. The CDR3 totals 18 residues. J gave up 0 bases and V 6 bases, and 15 bases lay outside the gene matches. The germline gives CDR1 LNHDA, CDR2 SQIVND (reference sequence).

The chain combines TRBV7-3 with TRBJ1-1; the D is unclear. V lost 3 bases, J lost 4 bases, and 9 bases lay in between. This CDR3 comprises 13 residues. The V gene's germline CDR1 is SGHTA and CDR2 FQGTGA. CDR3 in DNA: TGTGCCAGCAGCTTTGTTGAGGGCACTGAAGCTTTCTTT. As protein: CASSFVEGTEAFF.

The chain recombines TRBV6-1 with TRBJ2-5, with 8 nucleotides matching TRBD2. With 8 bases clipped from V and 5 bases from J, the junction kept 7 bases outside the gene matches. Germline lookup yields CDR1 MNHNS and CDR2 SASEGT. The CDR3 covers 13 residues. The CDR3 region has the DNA TGTGCCAGCGAGCGGGAGAGGCGGGAGACCCAGTACTTC. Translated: CASERERRETQYF.

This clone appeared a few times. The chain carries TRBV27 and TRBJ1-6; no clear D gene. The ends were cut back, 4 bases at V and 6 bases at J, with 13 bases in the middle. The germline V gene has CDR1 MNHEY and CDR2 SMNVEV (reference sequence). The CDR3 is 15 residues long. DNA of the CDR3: TGTGCCAGCAGTTCCCCGGGCAGTAGTAATTCACCCCTCCACTTT. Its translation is CASSSPGSSNSPLHF.

CDR3 sequence (DNA): TGTGCCAGCAGCCCGGTTTGGGGCGGGTGGGACAATGAGCAGTTCTTC. Translated: CASSPVWGGWDNEQFF. The chain employs TRBV14 and TRBJ2-1, with D tentatively TRBD1 or TRBD2 (5 bases each). Trimming removed 4 bases from V and 5 bases from J, with 18 bases in between. CDR1 is SGHDN and CDR2 is FVKESK in the germline V gene. The CDR3 has 16 residues.

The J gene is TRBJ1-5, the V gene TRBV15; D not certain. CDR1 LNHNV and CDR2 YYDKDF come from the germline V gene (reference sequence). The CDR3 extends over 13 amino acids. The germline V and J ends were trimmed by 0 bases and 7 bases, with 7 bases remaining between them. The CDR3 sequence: CATSREMGQPQHF. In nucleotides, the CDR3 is TGTGCCACCAGCAGAGAAATGGGACAGCCCCAGCATTTT. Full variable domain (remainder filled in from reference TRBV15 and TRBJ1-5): DAMVIQNPRYQVTQFGKPVTLSCSQTLNHNVMYWYQQKSSQAPKLLFHYYDKDFNNEADTPDNFQSRRPNTSFCFLDIRSPGLGDTAMYLCATSREMGQPQHFGDGTRLSIL.

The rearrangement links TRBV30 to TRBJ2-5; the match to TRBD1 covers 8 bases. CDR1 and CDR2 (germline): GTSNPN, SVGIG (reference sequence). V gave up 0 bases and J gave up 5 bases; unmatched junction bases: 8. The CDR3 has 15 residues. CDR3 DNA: TGTGCCTGGAGTGTATTTTCAGGGGGCGCCGAGACCCAGTACTTC. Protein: CAWSVFSGGAETQYF.

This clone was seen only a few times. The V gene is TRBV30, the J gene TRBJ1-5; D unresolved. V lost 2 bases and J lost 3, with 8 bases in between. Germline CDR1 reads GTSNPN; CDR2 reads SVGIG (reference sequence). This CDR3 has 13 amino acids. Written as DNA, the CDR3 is TGTGCCTGGAGTTTGGCAGACAATCAGCCCCAGCATTTT. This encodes CAWSLADNQPQHF.

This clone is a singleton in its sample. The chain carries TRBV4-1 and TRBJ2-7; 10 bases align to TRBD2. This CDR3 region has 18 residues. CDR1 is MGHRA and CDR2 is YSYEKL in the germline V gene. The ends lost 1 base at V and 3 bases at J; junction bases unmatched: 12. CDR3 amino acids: CASSQGPFPSSGSYEQYF. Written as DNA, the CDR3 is TGCGCCAGCAGCCAAGGTCCCTTCCCGTCTAGCGGGAGCTACGAGCAGTACTTC.

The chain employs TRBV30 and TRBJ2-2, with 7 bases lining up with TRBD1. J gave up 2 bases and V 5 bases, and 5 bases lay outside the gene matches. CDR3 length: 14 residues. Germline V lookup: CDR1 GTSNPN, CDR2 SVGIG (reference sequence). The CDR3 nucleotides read TGTGCCTGGGGCCGGGACAGCAACACCGGGGAGCTGTTTTTT. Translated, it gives CAWGRDSNTGELFF.

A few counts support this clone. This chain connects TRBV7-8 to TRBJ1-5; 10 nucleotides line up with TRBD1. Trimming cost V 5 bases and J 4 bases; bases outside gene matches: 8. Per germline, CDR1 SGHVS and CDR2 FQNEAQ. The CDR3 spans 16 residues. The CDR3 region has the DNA TGTGCCAGCAGCCCAAGACAGGGGGCTTTTAATCAGCCCCAGCATTTT. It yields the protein CASSPRQGAFNQPQHF.

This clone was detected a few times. The CDR3: CASSLRGRLGNTIYF. CDR3 DNA sequence: TGTGCCAGCAGCCTCAGGGGAAGATTGGGAAACACCATATATTTT. The rearrangement links TRBV7-9 to TRBJ1-3; D is possibly TRBD1 (6 bases). V was clipped by 5 bases and J by 4 bases, with 15 bases between them. Per the germline V gene, CDR1 is SEHNR and CDR2 is FQNEAQ (reference sequence). The CDR3 covers 15 residues.

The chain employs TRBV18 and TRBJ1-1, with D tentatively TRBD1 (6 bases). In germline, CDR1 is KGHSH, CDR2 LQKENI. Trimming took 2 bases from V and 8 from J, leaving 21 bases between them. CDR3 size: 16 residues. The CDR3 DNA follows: TGTGCCAGCTCACCAGCCTCCCAACAGGGAAAGGGAGAAGCTTTCTTT. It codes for CASSPASQQGKGEAFF.

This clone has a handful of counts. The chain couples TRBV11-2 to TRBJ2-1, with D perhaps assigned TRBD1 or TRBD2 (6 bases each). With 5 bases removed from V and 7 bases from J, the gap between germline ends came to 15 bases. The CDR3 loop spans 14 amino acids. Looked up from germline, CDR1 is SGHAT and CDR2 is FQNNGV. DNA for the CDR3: TGTGCCAGCAGCCGCGGGCAGGGGAGGAATGAGCAGTTCTTC. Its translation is CASSRGQGRNEQFF.